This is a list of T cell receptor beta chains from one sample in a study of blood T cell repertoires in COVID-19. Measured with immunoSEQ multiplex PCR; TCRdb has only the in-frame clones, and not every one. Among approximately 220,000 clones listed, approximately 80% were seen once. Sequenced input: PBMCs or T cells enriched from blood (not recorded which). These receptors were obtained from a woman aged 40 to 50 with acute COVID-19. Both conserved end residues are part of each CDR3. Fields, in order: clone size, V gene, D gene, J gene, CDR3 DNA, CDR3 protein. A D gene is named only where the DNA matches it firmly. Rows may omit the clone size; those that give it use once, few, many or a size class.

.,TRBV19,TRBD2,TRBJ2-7,TGTGCCAGTAGACCCGGGAGGACGGCTAAGGAGCAGTACTTC,CASRPGRTAKEQYF
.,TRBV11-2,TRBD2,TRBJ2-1,TGTGCCAGCAGCTCGAGCAGTCTAGCGGGAGGCAATGGCGAGCAGTTCTTC,CASSSSSLAGGNGEQFF
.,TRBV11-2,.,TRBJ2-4,TGTGCCAGCAGCTTAGATCGATCTAGGGAGAACATTCAGTACTTC,CASSLDRSRENIQYF
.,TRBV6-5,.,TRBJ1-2,TGTGCCAGCAGTTACTCGTTCGAACTTGGCTACACCTTC,CASSYSFELGYTF
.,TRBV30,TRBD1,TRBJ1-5,TGTGCCTGTACGATGGGACAGAGGGACCAGCCCCAGCATTTT,CACTMGQRDQPQHF
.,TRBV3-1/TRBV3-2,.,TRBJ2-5,TGTGCCAGCAGCCAACCATTAAGCGGCCGAGCGGAGACCCAGTACTTC,CASSQPLSGRAETQYF
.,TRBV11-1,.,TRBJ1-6,TGTGCCAGCAGCTTGCCGCGGAAACCCCTCCACTTT,CASSLPRKPLHF
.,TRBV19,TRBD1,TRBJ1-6,TGTGCCAGTAGTACTCAAACCGGGACAGGGGGTTCACCCCTCCACTTT,CASSTQTGTGGSPLHF
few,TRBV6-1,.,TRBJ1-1,TGTGCCAGCAGTGATTTCTGGCAGGGGATGAACACTGAAGCTTTCTTT,CASSDFWQGMNTEAFF
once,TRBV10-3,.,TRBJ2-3,TGTGCCATCAGGCCGGCGGGTATGCAGTTGGCAGATACGCAGTATTTT,CAIRPAGMQLADTQYF
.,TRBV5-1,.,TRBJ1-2,TGCGCCAGCAGCTTGGGCACAGAGCATGGCTACACCTTC,CASSLGTEHGYTF
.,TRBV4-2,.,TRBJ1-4,TGTGCCAGCAGCCAAGATGAGGACACCTATGAAAAACTGTTTTTT,CASSQDEDTYEKLFF
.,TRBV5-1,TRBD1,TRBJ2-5,TGCGCCAGCAGCCGGACAGGGGATATGGAGACCCAGTACTTC,CASSRTGDMETQYF
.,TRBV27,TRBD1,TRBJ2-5,TGTGCCAGCAAGCTAGACAGGACAGGAGAGACCCAGTACTTC,CASKLDRTGETQYF
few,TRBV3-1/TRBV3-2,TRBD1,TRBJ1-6,TGTGCCAGCAGACACCAGGGGGATAATTCACCCCTCCACTTT,CASRHQGDNSPLHF
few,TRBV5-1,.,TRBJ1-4,TGCGCCAGCATCGATCCAAGTCCAGGGGTCGGTGAAAAACTGTTTTTT,CASIDPSPGVGEKLFF
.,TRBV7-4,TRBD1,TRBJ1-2,TGTGCCAGCAGCCAATCCCGGGACAGGTCTAACTATGGCTACACCTTC,CASSQSRDRSNYGYTF
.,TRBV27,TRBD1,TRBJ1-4,TGTGCCAGCAGTTTAGCGGGACAGGGTGAAAAACTGTTTTTT,CASSLAGQGEKLFF
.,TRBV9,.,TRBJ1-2,TGTGCCAGCAGCCTAGGGAGGGAATCCCCCATCCCTGGCTACACCTTC,CASSLGRESPIPGYTF
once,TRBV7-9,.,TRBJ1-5,TGTGCCAGCAGCTTAGGCCAGGCTAGCAATCAGCCCCAGCATTTT,CASSLGQASNQPQHF
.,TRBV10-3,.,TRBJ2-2,TGTGCCATCAGTGAAAACAGGGTTACCTCGAACACCGGGGAGCTGTTTTTT,CAISENRVTSNTGELFF
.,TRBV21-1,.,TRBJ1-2,TGTGCCAGCAGCAAAGGTGGAGGGAGGGGCTACACCTTC,CASSKGGGRGYTF
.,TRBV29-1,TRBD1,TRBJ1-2,TGCAGCGTTGCCAGGGGGAATGGCTACACCTTC,CSVARGNGYTF
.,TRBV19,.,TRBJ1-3,TGTGCCAGCCAAGGACAGAGGAGCTCTGGAAACACCATATATTTT,CASQGQRSSGNTIYF
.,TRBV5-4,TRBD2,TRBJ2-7,TGTGCCAGCAGCTGGGCAGGACTAGCTTCCTACGAGCAGTACTTC,CASSWAGLASYEQYF
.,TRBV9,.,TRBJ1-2,TGTGCCAGCAGCACACCGGGGGGATATGGCTACACCTTC,CASSTPGGYGYTF
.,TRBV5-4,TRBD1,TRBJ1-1,TGTGCCAGCAGTCCGACAGGGGTGGGCACTGAAGCTTTCTTT,CASSPTGVGTEAFF
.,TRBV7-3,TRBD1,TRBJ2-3,TGTGCCAGCAGCTTGACAGGGATTCCCACCACAGATACGCAGTATTTT,CASSLTGIPTTDTQYF
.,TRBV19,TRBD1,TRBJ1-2,TGTGCCAGTAGTACAAACCTAGGACAGGTGTCCGGCTACACCTTC,CASSTNLGQVSGYTF
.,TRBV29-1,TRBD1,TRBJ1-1,TGCAGCGCCGCCCTACAGGGGACTGAAGCTTTCTTT,CSAALQGTEAFF
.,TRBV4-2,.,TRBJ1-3,TGTGCCAGCAGCCAAGGGCAGGACTCTGGAAACACCATATATTTT,CASSQGQDSGNTIYF
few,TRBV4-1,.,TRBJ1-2,TGCGCCAGCAGCCAAGAGGAGGGTTCGGGCTATGGCTACACCTTC,CASSQEEGSGYGYTF
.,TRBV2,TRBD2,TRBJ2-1,TGTGCCAGCAGCATTAGCGGGACGACCTACAATGAGCAGTTCTTC,CASSISGTTYNEQFF
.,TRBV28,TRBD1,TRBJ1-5,TGTGCCAGCAGCCAAGGACAGGGGAGCAATCAGCCCCAGCATTTT,CASSQGQGSNQPQHF
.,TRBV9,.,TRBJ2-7,TGTGCCAGCAGCATACTCGGTCGAGAGCAGTACTTC,CASSILGREQYF
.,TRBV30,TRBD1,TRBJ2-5,TGTGCCTGGAGTGTAGGGGCGGGCAGGGGGCAATTTGAGACCCAGTACTTC,CAWSVGAGRGQFETQYF
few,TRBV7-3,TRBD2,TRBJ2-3,TGTGCCAGCAGCTACTCCGGGACTAGCGTGGATACGCAGTATTTT,CASSYSGTSVDTQYF
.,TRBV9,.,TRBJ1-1,TGTGCCAGCAGCGTAGGTGGCATGAACACTGAAGCTTTCTTT,CASSVGGMNTEAFF
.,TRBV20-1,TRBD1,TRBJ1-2,TGCAGTGCTAGTATAACAGGGGCGAACTATGGCTACACCTTC,CSASITGANYGYTF
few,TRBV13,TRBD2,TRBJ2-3,TGTGCCAGCAGCTTAGTCGGACTAGCGGGGAACACAGATACGCAGTATTTT,CASSLVGLAGNTDTQYF
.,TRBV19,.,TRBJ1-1,TGTGCCAGTAGTACCCAACGGACAGTCATGAACACTGAAGCTTTCTTT,CASSTQRTVMNTEAFF
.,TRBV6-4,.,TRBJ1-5,TGTGCCAGCAGTGACTCGGCAGGGGGCAATCAGCCCCAGCATTTT,CASSDSAGGNQPQHF
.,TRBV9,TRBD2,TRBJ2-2,TGTGCCAGCAAGCCGGGACTAGCGGGGGGGCCGAACACCGGGGAGCTGTTTTTT,CASKPGLAGGPNTGELFF
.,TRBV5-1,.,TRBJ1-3,TGCGCCAGCAGCTTGGAGGCAGGGGACGGAAACACCATATATTTT,CASSLEAGDGNTIYF
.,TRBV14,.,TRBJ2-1,TGTGCCAGCAGCCGCGAGGTTGGGGCGGTGTACAATGAGCAGTTCTTC,CASSREVGAVYNEQFF
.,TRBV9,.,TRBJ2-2,TGTGCCAGCAGTGCCATGACGGAGTACACCGGGGAGCTGTTTTTT,CASSAMTEYTGELFF
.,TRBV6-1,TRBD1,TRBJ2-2,TGTGCCAGCAGTGCGAGAACAGGGGGCGGCACCGGGGAGCTGTTTTTT,CASSARTGGGTGELFF
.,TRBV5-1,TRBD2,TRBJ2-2,TGCGCCAGCAGCCCAGCGGGGGGTAGGACCGGGGAGCTGTTTTTT,CASSPAGGRTGELFF
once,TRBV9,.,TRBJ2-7,TGTGCCAGCAGCGTAGACAGGACCTCGGGCGAGCAGTACTTC,CASSVDRTSGEQYF
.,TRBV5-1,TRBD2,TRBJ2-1,TGCGCCAGCAGCTTGATAAGAGGAGCGGGAGCGAATGAGCAGTTCTTC,CASSLIRGAGANEQFF
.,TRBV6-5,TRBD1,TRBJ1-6,TGTGCCAGCAGTTACGGGGGACAGGGGGGCTCACCCCTCCACTTT,CASSYGGQGGSPLHF
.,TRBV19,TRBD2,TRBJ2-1,TGTGCCACAACTAGCGGGGGGAAAATCTCCAATGAGCAGTTCTTC,CATTSGGKISNEQFF
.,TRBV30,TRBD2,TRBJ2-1,TGTGCCTGGAGTCACTCCCCTAAGGGTAGCGGGAGCTACAATGAGCAGTTCTTC,CAWSHSPKGSGSYNEQFF
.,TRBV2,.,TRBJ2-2,TGTGCCAGCCTCAGGGGAGAGGGGACCGGGGAGCTGTTTTTT,CASLRGEGTGELFF
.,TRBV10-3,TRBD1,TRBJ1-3,TGTGCCATGATGGACAGGGCAGTTGGAAACACCATATATTTT,CAMMDRAVGNTIYF
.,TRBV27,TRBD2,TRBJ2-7,TGTGCCAGCAGCCGAGTCGGCGGGGGGTTTTACGAGCAGTACTTC,CASSRVGGGFYEQYF